Sequencing of this TCR beta chain was carried out in a study of shared clonotypes between healthy human individuals. The table came from immunoSEQ multiplex PCR; TCRdb's copy has only in-frame clones and leaves some out. The sample has around 200,000 clones; 90% to 95% are singletons. A single count supports this clone. Those who donated, Caucasian adults without exception, all lived in Nashville, Tennessee. The investigators split CD4+ cells into a CD45RA+ naive subset and a CD45RA-negative memory subset. The length of the CDR3 is 15 residues. Germline CDR1 reads MNHEY; CDR2 reads SVGAGI. Sequenced: naive CD4+ T cells sorted from blood. The sample's subset: CD45RA+ positively selected. This receptor was identified in a woman aged 25 to 39 in good health. The chain combines TRBV6-5 with TRBJ2-5, with a possible D match to TRBD1 (6 bases). The end of the DNA is better explained by TRBJ2-7, so the J call may be wrong. The CDR3 loop is CASSYSWGQGYEQYF. The CDR3 nucleotides read TGTGCCAGCAGTTACTCATGGGGGCAGGGCTACGAGCAGTACTTC.